Shown below are 30 T cell receptor beta chains from a single sample sequenced in a study of blood T cell repertoires in COVID-19. Profiled with immunoSEQ multiplex PCR; TCRdb holds only in-frame clones, not every one. The sample includes about 59,000 clones, less than 75% seen only once; the top ten take about 15%. The sequencing sample was made of peripheral blood. These TCRs come from an older woman with acute or convalescent COVID-19.

The V call is TRBV4-1, the J call TRBJ1-2; possibly TRBD1 for D (5 bases). Germline CDR1 is MGHRA and CDR2 is YSYEKL. This CDR3 comprises 14 residues. V shed 4 bases and J shed 0 bases, with 9 bases lying between them. This CDR3 reads CASSLGGANYGYTF. CDR3 sequence (DNA): TGCGCCAGCAGCCTCGGGGGGGCTAACTATGGCTACACCTTC.

The chain carries TRBV6-2 or TRBV6-3 and TRBJ2-1; tentative D call: TRBD2 (6 bases). The germline V gene has CDR1 MNHEY and CDR2 SVGEGT. The CDR3 covers 14 residues. Trimming took 5 bases from V and 6 from J, leaving 14 bases between them. CDR3 residues: CASSPMAGLNEQFF. CDR3 bases: TGTGCCAGCAGTCCCATGGCGGGGCTCAATGAGCAGTTCTTC.

This chain links TRBV18 with TRBJ2-1, with TRBD2 matching over 8 bases. CDR3 length: 16 residues. With 2 bases clipped from V and 4 bases from J, the junction kept 7 bases outside the gene matches. Germline V gives CDR1 KGHSH, CDR2 LQKENI. In DNA form, the CDR3 reads TGTGCCAGCTCACCATCAGCGGGGGCCAAGTACAATGAGCAGTTCTTC. Translation gives CASSPSAGAKYNEQFF.

The J gene is TRBJ1-5, the V gene TRBV6-6, with TRBD1 matching over 10 bases. This CDR3 is built from 16 residues. Losses at the gene ends were 2 bases for V and 2 bases for J; bases not matched to a gene: 3. Germline assignment: CDR1 MNHNY and CDR2 SVGAGI (reference sequence). The CDR3 region has the DNA TGTGCCAGCAGTTACAGCGGGACAGGGGGCAATCAGCCCCAGCATTTT. Translation: CASSYSGTGGNQPQHF.

The CDR3 loop is CATSDPGHVSTDTQYF. CDR3 DNA sequence: TGTGCCACCAGTGATCCCGGACACGTTAGCACAGATACGCAGTATTTT. The chain joins TRBV24-1 to TRBJ2-3; a weak D match, TRBD1 (5 bases). This CDR3 is built from 16 residues. Looked up from germline, CDR1 is KGHDR and CDR2 is SFDVKD. V lost 3 bases, J lost 0 bases, and 12 bases lay in between.

V is TRBV19 and J is TRBJ1-3, with no clear D. CDR1 and CDR2 (germline): LNHDA, SQIVND (reference sequence). V was pared by 4 bases and J by 4 bases, with 11 bases between. This CDR3 has 14 amino acids. Here the CDR3 DNA reads TGTGCCAGTAGTAGCGGCAGTTCGGGAAACACCATATATTTT. It yields the protein CASSSGSSGNTIYF.

The chain couples TRBV5-1 to TRBJ1-6, with D perhaps matching TRBD1 (6 bases). CDR3 length: 21 residues. Deletions cut 4 bases from V and 0 bases from J, with 26 bases between. Germline V gives CDR1 SGHRS, CDR2 YFSETQ. CDR3 sequence reads: CASSQRLGHLPRSSYNSPLHF. The CDR3 region has the DNA TGCGCCAGCAGCCAAAGGCTGGGACACCTCCCCAGGAGCTCCTATAATTCACCCCTCCACTTT.

This chain uses TRBV3-1 (or the pseudogene TRBV3-2) with TRBJ1-6, with 7 bases aligning to TRBD1. The CDR3 loop spans 14 amino acids. Germline loops: CDR1 LGHDT, CDR2 YNNKEL (reference sequence). Trimming at V came to 5 bases and at J to 10 bases, leaving 8 bases not matched to a gene. The CDR3 bases are TGTGCCAGCAGCTTGCGGGACAGCCGATCACCCCTCCACTTT. Its translation: CASSLRDSRSPLHF.

V gene TRBV24-1 combines with J gene TRBJ1-2; no definite D call. The germline V gene has CDR1 KGHDR and CDR2 SFDVKD. V lost 4 bases, J lost 4 bases, and 12 bases lay in between. The CDR3 length is 14 residues. The CDR3 DNA sequence: TGTGCCACCAGTGACTCCGGGAGAAGCTATGGCTACACCTTC. Its translation: CATSDSGRSYGYTF.

V is TRBV12-5 and J is TRBJ2-6; no clear D gene. The CDR3 contains 13 residues. V was shortened by 7 bases and J by 1 base, with 5 bases between the two germline ends. Germline CDR1 LGHNT, CDR2 FRNRAP. CDR3 bases: TGTGCTAGTGCCCAATCTGGGGCCAACGTCCTGACTTTC. This gives the protein CASAQSGANVLTF.

V and J are TRBV6-6 and TRBJ1-2; 7 bases are a match to TRBD1. Trimming took 2 bases from V and 3 from J; bases not matched to a gene: 9. Germline CDR1 MNHNY, CDR2 SVGAGI (reference sequence). This CDR3 is built from 16 residues. Written as DNA, the CDR3 is TGTGCCAGCAGTTACACCGCTGACAGGGAAGACTATGGCTACACCTTC. Translating gives CASSYTADREDYGYTF.

In its sample, this clone was seen once. CDR3 residues: CASSLTRGYTF. DNA for the CDR3: TGTGCCAGCAGCCTCACGAGGGGCTACACCTTC. This sequence joins TRBV3-1 (or the pseudogene TRBV3-2) and TRBJ1-2; D call uncertain. V was pared by 4 bases and J by 8 bases, with 8 bases between. From germline, CDR1 is LGHDT and CDR2 YNNKEL (reference sequence). The CDR3 is 11 amino acids.

V and J are TRBV5-1 and TRBJ2-1, with 13 bases aligning to TRBD2. The CDR3 totals 16 residues. Trimming cost V 0 bases and J 7 bases; bases outside gene matches: 4. The germline CDR1 and CDR2 sequences are SGHRS and YFSETQ. The CDR3 coding sequence is TGCGCCAGCAGCTTGGAGACTAGCGGGGGGACGAATGAGCAGTTCTTC. Translation: CASSLETSGGTNEQFF.

The rearrangement joins TRBV25-1 to TRBJ1-6; a possible D gene is TRBD1 (5 bases). Trimming cost V 4 bases and J 7 bases, with 14 bases left between them. The CDR3 runs to 15 residues. CDR1 and CDR2 from the germline V gene are MGHDK and SYGVNS. CDR3 protein: CASSGMGLMNSPLHF. CDR3 coding DNA: TGTGCCAGCAGTGGGATGGGACTTATGAATTCACCCCTCCACTTT.

The V call is TRBV3-1 (or the pseudogene TRBV3-2), the J call TRBJ1-2; D uncertain. The CDR3 spans 13 residues. Germline V lookup: CDR1 LGHDT, CDR2 YNNKEL (reference sequence). Trimming pared 9 bases from V and 5 bases from J, leaving 16 bases between. The CDR3 nucleotides read TGTGCCAGTTACACGTCCAAGTATTATGGCTACACCTTC. It specifies CASYTSKYYGYTF.

V is TRBV7-8 and J is TRBJ1-6, with a weak D call TRBD1 (5 bases). CDR1 and CDR2 from the germline V gene are SGHVS and FQNEAQ. V lost 1 base, J lost 3 bases, and 10 bases lay in between. The CDR3 is 16 residues long. The CDR3 is CASSLVQGRYNSPLHF. Written as DNA, the CDR3 is TGTGCCAGCAGCTTAGTCCAGGGTCGCTATAATTCACCCCTCCACTTT.

The rearrangement uses TRBV24-1 and TRBJ2-2; TRBD1 is a possible D gene (5 bases). The germline V gene has CDR1 KGHDR and CDR2 SFDVKD. V lost 3 bases to trimming and J lost 1 base, with 11 bases between them. The CDR3 length is 16 residues. This CDR3 is CATSDGRRGNTGELFF. For the CDR3, the DNA is TGTGCCACCAGTGATGGGCGTAGGGGGAACACCGGGGAGCTGTTTTTT.

The chain joins TRBV5-1 to TRBJ1-1; maybe TRBD1 (5 bases). The V gene lost 2 bases and the J gene lost 0 bases, with 20 bases spanning the gap. CDR3 length: 18 amino acids. CDR1 and CDR2 (germline): SGHRS, YFSETQ. CDR3 in DNA: TGCGCCAGCAGCTTAACATGGGCAGGGCTGAGGATGAACACTGAAGCTTTCTTT. It encodes CASSLTWAGLRMNTEAFF. Filled out from reference TRBV5-1 and TRBJ1-1, the complete variable domain reads KAGVTQTPRYLIKTRGQQVTLSCSPISGHRSVSWYQQTPGQGLQFLFEYFSETQRNKGNFPGRFSGRQFSNSRSEMNVSTLELGDSALYLCASSLTWAGLRMNTEAFFGQGTRLTVV.

The chain has TRBV6-5 and TRBJ1-2; tentative D call: TRBD1 (5 bases). The CDR3 totals 13 residues. Germline lookup yields CDR1 MNHEY and CDR2 SVGAGI. V lost 10 bases and J lost 5, with 17 bases in between. The CDR3 spells CATSGGVRYGYTF. The DNA for the CDR3 is TGTGCCACCTCCGGGGGGGTTCGGTATGGCTACACCTTC.

J is TRBJ1-1 and V is TRBV5-4, with D unresolved. This CDR3 spans 13 amino acids. Germline assignment: CDR1 SGHNT and CDR2 YYREEE (reference sequence). The V gene lost 5 bases and the J gene lost 1 base, with 9 bases spanning the gap. CDR3 bases: TGTGCCAGCAGGAAAACACCGAACACTGAAGCTTTCTTT. It encodes CASRKTPNTEAFF. Full variable domain (outside the CDR3, taken from reference TRBV5-4 and TRBJ1-1): ETGVTQSPTHLIKTRGQQVTLRCSSQSGHNTVSWYQQALGQGPQFIFQYYREEENGRGNFPPRFSGLQFPNYSSELNVNALELDDSALYLCASRKTPNTEAFFGQGTRLTVV.

The chain has TRBV6-5 and TRBJ1-1; 8 bases align to TRBD1. The junction had 4 bases not matched to a gene; V was cut back by 6 bases and J by 10 bases. The V gene's germline CDR1 is MNHEY and CDR2 SVGAGI. The CDR3 consists of 11 residues. CDR3 residues: CASRRTGRAFF. The DNA for the CDR3 is TGTGCCAGCAGACGGACAGGGAGAGCTTTCTTT.

The rearrangement joins TRBV5-1 to TRBJ1-1, with 10 bases that match TRBD1. The V gene end was trimmed by 5 bases and the J gene end by 8 bases; junction bases not matched to a gene: 3. The germline V gene encodes CDR1 SGHRS and CDR2 YFSETQ. The CDR3 length is 12 residues. The CDR3, as DNA: TGCGCCAGCAGACGGGACAGGGGAGAAGCTTTCTTT. Its protein is CASRRDRGEAFF. The entire variable domain, with the rest obtained from reference TRBV5-1 and TRBJ1-1, is as follows: KAGVTQTPRYLIKTRGQQVTLSCSPISGHRSVSWYQQTPGQGLQFLFEYFSETQRNKGNFPGRFSGRQFSNSRSEMNVSTLELGDSALYLCASRRDRGEAFFGQGTRLTVV.

This clone was detected only once. The rearrangement links TRBV9 to TRBJ2-7, with TRBD1 as a possible D gene (6 bases). Trimming cost V 4 bases and J 0 bases, with 8 bases left between them. Germline CDR1 reads SGDLS; CDR2 reads YYNGEE. CDR3 length: 13 residues. As DNA, the CDR3 is TGTGCCAGCAGCCGCAGGGGCTCCTACGAGCAGTACTTC. Protein sequence: CASSRRGSYEQYF.

The chain uses TRBV10-2 and TRBJ2-2; 8 bases match TRBD2. The CDR3 loop spans 15 amino acids. Germline V gene data show CDR1 as WSHSY and CDR2 as SAAADI. After removal of 5 bases from V and 6 bases from J, the junction contained 8 bases not matched to a gene. The CDR3 spells CASSPPAAGAGELFF. CDR3 coding DNA: TGCGCCAGCAGTCCCCCTGCAGCGGGGGCCGGGGAGCTGTTTTTT.

The chain has TRBV27 and TRBJ1-2; D possibly corresponds to TRBD1 (5 bases). The CDR3 contains 15 residues. Trimming took 6 bases from V and 4 from J, leaving 18 bases between them. The germline gives CDR1 MNHEY, CDR2 SMNVEV (reference sequence). Here the CDR3 reads CASSPLVRGSYGYTF. The CDR3 coding sequence is TGTGCCAGCAGCCCCCTGGTTAGGGGCAGCTATGGCTACACCTTC.

The chain links TRBV19 to TRBJ1-2, with 10 bases that match TRBD1. CDR1 is LNHDA and CDR2 is SQIVND in the germline V gene (reference sequence). After removal of 4 bases from V and 2 bases from J, the junction contained 7 bases not matched to a gene. The CDR3 totals 16 residues. The CDR3 here is CASSKGPGQGNYGYTF. The CDR3 DNA follows: TGTGCCAGTAGTAAGGGGCCGGGACAGGGGAACTATGGCTACACCTTC.

The chain recombines TRBV9 with TRBJ1-1, with 7 bases that match TRBD1. The CDR3 has 14 amino acids. Germline CDR1 is SGDLS and CDR2 is YYNGEE. With 3 bases clipped from V and 5 bases from J, the junction kept 7 bases outside the gene matches. This CDR3 is CASSAGGRGTEAFF. The CDR3 DNA reads as TGTGCCAGCAGCGCAGGGGGGCGAGGGACTGAAGCTTTCTTT.

The chain has TRBV9 and TRBJ2-7; D might be TRBD1 (6 bases). Germline V gene data show CDR1 as SGDLS and CDR2 as YYNGEE. Trimming pared 0 bases from V and 2 bases from J, leaving 12 bases between. CDR3 size: 15 residues. CDR3 DNA: TGTGCCAGCAGCGTAGCAACAGGGCCTCCCTACGAGCAGTACTTC. It codes for CASSVATGPPYEQYF.

This clone was counted a few times. The chain uses TRBV7-9 and TRBJ1-1, with 7 bases identical to TRBD1. V lost 1 base, J lost 1 base, and 9 bases stayed unmatched. CDR3 length equals 17 residues. Germline V gene lookup returns CDR1 SEHNR and CDR2 FQNEAQ (reference sequence). This CDR3 is CASSLGLQGRPNTEAFF. Here the CDR3 DNA reads TGTGCCAGCAGCTTAGGTTTACAGGGGCGCCCGAACACTGAAGCTTTCTTT.

The genes are TRBV7-7 and TRBJ2-5; 9 bases align to TRBD1. V gave up 5 bases and J gave up 2 bases; unmatched junction bases: 9. Germline V gene data show CDR1 as SSHAT and CDR2 as FNYEAQ (reference sequence). The CDR3 covers 16 residues. The CDR3 sequence is CASSPRQGVEQETQYF. For the CDR3, the DNA is TGTGCCAGCAGCCCTCGACAGGGGGTAGAGCAAGAGACCCAGTACTTC.